This T cell receptor (beta chain) is from a study of T cell responses to AZD1222 COVID-19 vaccine. Trimming cost V 6 bases and J 11 bases; bases outside gene matches: 17. This CDR3 comprises 15 residues. Germline CDR1 reads MDHEN; CDR2 reads SYDVKM. Study-wide points: After the peak T cell response, and only then, were repertoires sampled. Nearly half of the spike-specific TCRs reportedly recognize variant regions that carry no mutations. Possibly, clonal diversity was underestimated; donors were largely white British and included more females. AZD1222 recipients seropositive at baseline numbered only 5 or 6.

The repertoire was sequenced with immunoSEQ multiplex PCR; TCRdb's copy has only in-frame clones and lacks some. The table includes about 66,000 clones, around 90% detected once. A remark on this clone: Its antigen is as yet unknown.

The input for sequencing was peripheral blood, taken 28 days after the second dose of the MenACWY control vaccine. The genes are TRBV28 and TRBJ1-1; 8 bases map to TRBD1. The sequence was collected from an adult who received the MenACWY meningococcal vaccine as a control. The DNA of the CDR3 is TGTGCCAGCAGCCCTGGGGACAGGCCGTTGTCAGGGGCTTTCTTT. Protein: CASSPGDRPLSGAFF.